These 21 T cell receptor beta chains were all obtained from the same sample, sequenced in a study of shared clonotypes between healthy human individuals. Method: immunoSEQ multiplex PCR; TCRdb's copy keeps in-frame clones and lacks some. The sample holds fewer than 2.5 million clones; approximately 93% are singletons and the top ten take approximately 0.35%. Source material: naive CD4+ T cells from PBMCs. Indicated subset: CD45RA+ positively selected. The source of these receptors is a man between 18 and 35 years old in good health. Some clones in this sample may be carry-over from other donors' samples.

The chain has TRBV4-1 and TRBJ1-5; TRBD1 matches 7 bases. Germline CDR1 is MGHRA and CDR2 is YSYEKL. This CDR3 is 16 amino acids long. Unmatched junction bases numbered 11, after V lost 4 bases and J lost 5 bases. CDR3 coding DNA: TGCGCCAGCAGCCGCCTAGGGGCAGGGGGGGATCAGCCCCAGCATTTT. As protein: CASSRLGAGGDQPQHF.

The chain carries TRBV11-3 and TRBJ2-1; tentative D call: TRBD1 (6 bases). This CDR3 has 13 amino acids. The V end was cut by 0 bases, the J end by 9 bases, with 9 bases between. Germline lookup yields CDR1 SGHNT and CDR2 YENEEA. The CDR3 bases are TGTGCCAGCAGCTTAGAGGGGGCTCGTGAGCAGTTCTTC. This gives the protein CASSLEGAREQFF.

The table lists this clone with a count of one. The CDR3 DNA reads TGCGCCAGCAGCTCCCAGCGGGTCACAGATACGCAGTATTTT. Translating it yields CASSSQRVTDTQYF. V usage is TRBV5-1 and J usage is TRBJ2-3, with D possibly matching TRBD2 (6 bases). Trimming pared 3 bases from V and 2 bases from J, leaving 10 bases between. Germline V gene lookup returns CDR1 SGHRS and CDR2 YFSETQ. The CDR3 sequence is 14 residues long. Together with reference TRBV5-1 and TRBJ2-3, the CDR3 gives the full variable domain: KAGVTQTPRYLIKTRGQQVTLSCSPISGHRSVSWYQQTPGQGLQFLFEYFSETQRNKGNFPGRFSGRQFSNSRSEMNVSTLELGDSALYLCASSSQRVTDTQYFGPGTRLTVL.

The chain links TRBV27 to TRBJ1-2; 9 bases align to TRBD1. This CDR3 has 15 residues. Germline CDR1 MNHEY, CDR2 SMNVEV (reference sequence). V gave up 3 bases and J gave up 2 bases; unmatched junction bases: 4. In DNA, the CDR3 is TGTGCCAGCAGTTTGAAAGGACAGGGGAACTATGGCTACACCTTC. This encodes CASSLKGQGNYGYTF.

This clone was picked up one time. This chain connects TRBV19 to TRBJ1-2, with 9 bases matching TRBD1. Trimming removed 5 bases from V and 4 bases from J; junction bases left unmatched: 8. Germline V gene sequence: CDR1 LNHDA, CDR2 SQIVND (reference sequence). The CDR3 loop spans 15 amino acids. This chain's CDR3 is CASSAPGQGSYGYTF. The CDR3 region has the DNA TGTGCCAGTAGTGCGCCCGGACAGGGGAGCTATGGCTACACCTTC.

This clone was detected only a few times. V is TRBV7-9 and J is TRBJ1-5; no clear D gene. This CDR3 spans 14 amino acids. V dropped 1 base and J dropped 6 bases, with 10 bases sitting between them. From germline, CDR1 is SEHNR and CDR2 FQNEAQ (reference sequence). For the CDR3, the DNA is TGTGCCAGCAGCTTAGGCTCCACAATTCAGCCCCAGCATTTT. It specifies CASSLGSTIQPQHF.

This clone has just one count. CDR3 loop: CASSPTGIDEKLFF. CDR3 DNA: TGCGCCAGCAGCCCGACAGGGATAGACGAAAAACTGTTTTTT. This chain connects TRBV5-1 to TRBJ1-4, with TRBD1 matching 7 bases. Losses at the gene ends were 4 bases for V and 8 bases for J; bases not matched to a gene: 8. The CDR3 is made up of 14 amino acids. Germline loops: CDR1 SGHRS, CDR2 YFSETQ.

The chain combines TRBV6-1 with TRBJ2-3; 7 positions agree with TRBD2. There are 13 residues in the CDR3. J gave up 6 bases and V 5 bases, and 5 bases lay outside the gene matches. Germline-derived CDR1 and CDR2 are MNHNS and SASEGT. The CDR3 here is CASSPGLPDTQYF. The CDR3 nucleotides read TGTGCCAGCAGTCCGGGACTACCCGATACGCAGTATTTT.

This rearrangement joins TRBV6-4 to TRBJ2-1; D uncertain. Trimming cost V 6 bases and J 7 bases, with 10 bases left between them. The germline gives CDR1 MRHNA, CDR2 SNTAGT. CDR3 length: 12 amino acids. CDR3 DNA sequence: TGTGCCAGCAGCGACGATAGAAATGAGCAGTTCTTC. This codes for CASSDDRNEQFF.

This clone appeared a single time. J is TRBJ2-7 and V is TRBV29-1; D uncertain. V was clipped by 5 bases and J by 1 base, with 15 bases between them. The CDR3 is 14 residues long. Germline CDR1 and CDR2: SQVTM and ANQGSEA. CDR3 region: CSVTIGANSYEQYF. The CDR3 coding sequence is TGCAGCGTTACCATCGGCGCCAATTCCTACGAGCAGTACTTC.

The chain combines TRBV7-2 with TRBJ2-7, with D possibly matching TRBD2 (5 bases). Trimming stripped 1 base from V and 3 bases from J, with 10 bases between. The CDR3 extends over 14 amino acids. From germline, CDR1 is SGHTA and CDR2 FQGNSA. CDR3 region: CASSLDSTSYEQYF. The CDR3 coding sequence is TGTGCCAGCAGCTTAGATAGCACTAGCTACGAGCAGTACTTC.

The rearrangement links TRBV19 to TRBJ2-6; the match to TRBD1 covers 8 bases. This CDR3 spans 14 amino acids. Per germline, CDR1 LNHDA and CDR2 SQIVND (reference sequence). V was clipped by 7 bases and J by 4 bases; unmatched bases: 3. CDR3 region: CASTTGVGANVLTF. Written as DNA, the CDR3 is TGTGCCAGTACGACAGGGGTGGGGGCCAACGTCCTGACTTTC.

The V gene is TRBV28, the J gene TRBJ1-5, with D tentatively TRBD1 (5 bases). CDR1 is MDHEN and CDR2 is SYDVKM in the germline V gene. The CDR3 runs 11 residues. With 10 bases removed from V and 6 bases from J, the gap between germline ends came to 10 bases. CDR3 bases: TGTGCCACCTCTCAGGGTCAGCCCCAGCATTTT. It translates to CATSQGQPQHF.

The sample holds one count of this clone. The chain is built from TRBV7-2 and TRBJ2-6; the match to TRBD2 covers 7 bases. The CDR3 is made up of 16 amino acids. The germline V gene encodes CDR1 SGHTA and CDR2 FQGNSA. V was clipped by 1 base and J by 0 bases; unmatched bases: 0. CDR3 region: CASSLGGGSGANVLTF. The CDR3 DNA follows: TGTGCCAGCAGCTTAGGCGGGGGCTCTGGGGCCAACGTCCTGACTTTC.

This clone was found once. This chain connects TRBV10-3 to TRBJ2-3; D may be TRBD2 (6 bases). CDR1 ENHRY and CDR2 SYGVKD come from the germline V gene. V lost 0 bases to trimming and J lost 4 bases, with 14 bases between them. CDR3 length: 16 residues. CDR3 protein: CAISESGYGGADTQYF. The CDR3 bases are TGTGCCATCAGTGAGTCCGGGTACGGCGGGGCAGATACGCAGTATTTT.

The chain employs TRBV9 and TRBJ2-3; D not resolved. The CDR3 runs 15 residues. With 2 bases removed from V and 4 bases from J, the gap between germline ends came to 14 bases. From germline, CDR1 is SGDLS and CDR2 YYNGEE. DNA for the CDR3: TGTGCCAGCAGCGTCGCCCCGTGGGCCCCAGATACGCAGTATTTT. Translated: CASSVAPWAPDTQYF.

The CDR3 DNA reads TGTGCCAGCTCACCACCCTCCGGTTACAAAAACATTCAGTACTTC. As protein: CASSPPSGYKNIQYF. This chain links TRBV18 with TRBJ2-4; unclear D gene. This CDR3 spans 15 amino acids. Per the germline V gene, CDR1 is KGHSH and CDR2 is LQKENI. V lost 0 bases and J lost 3, with 9 bases in between.

This sequence joins TRBV5-8 and TRBJ1-5, with 9 bases aligning to TRBD1. The germline V gene encodes CDR1 SGHTS and CDR2 YDEGEE. The CDR3 has 16 residues. J lost 8 bases, V lost 3 bases, and 12 bases had no gene match. The CDR3 region is CASSSYRGHQWKPQHF. For the CDR3, the DNA is TGTGCCAGCAGCTCCTACAGGGGGCATCAGTGGAAGCCCCAGCATTTT.

This clone was found a few times. The rearrangement uses TRBV7-2 and TRBJ1-1, with TRBD1 matching over 9 bases. The J segment lost 6 bases and the V segment lost 2 bases, leaving 4 bases of the junction unmatched. The CDR3 contains 14 residues. In germline, CDR1 is SGHTA, CDR2 FQGNSA. The CDR3 loop is CASSLLQGAAEAFF. The CDR3 nucleotides read TGTGCCAGCAGCTTACTACAGGGGGCCGCTGAAGCTTTCTTT.

The chain uses TRBV5-1 and TRBJ2-5; D may be TRBD1 or TRBD2 (5 bases each). The germline CDR1 and CDR2 sequences are SGHRS and YFSETQ. The CDR3 loop spans 14 amino acids. V was cut by 3 bases and J by 5 bases, with 14 bases left in between. CDR3 nucleotide sequence: TGCGCCAGCAGCTATGGGACGGTAGGGGAGACCCAGTACTTC. Amino acid sequence: CASSYGTVGETQYF.

This clone was counted a single time. V usage is TRBV25-1 and J usage is TRBJ2-7; a weak D match, TRBD2 (5 bases). This CDR3 has 13 amino acids. Deletions cut 3 bases from V and 6 bases from J, with 12 bases between. In germline, CDR1 is MGHDK, CDR2 SYGVNS. This CDR3 is CASSDPYRGEQYF. The CDR3, as DNA: TGTGCCAGCAGTGATCCCTATCGGGGCGAGCAGTACTTC.